The next 13 T cell receptor beta chains were all read from a single sample in a study of PD-1 blockade in classical Hodgkin lymphoma. Clones were read by immunoSEQ multiplex PCR, and TCRdb kept only the in-frame ones, dropping some. Of around 58,000 clones in the sample, under 95% are singletons; the top ten hold more than 7.5%. Every patient was affected by relapse after autologous stem cell transplantation, while exposure to brentuximab vedotin was not uniform. Sequencing used peripheral blood mononuclear cells (PBMCs), obtained at baseline. The receptors come from a human donor with classical Hodgkin lymphoma.

The V gene is TRBV13, the J gene TRBJ1-1, with D hard to call. CDR3 length: 14 amino acids. V was pared by 1 base and J by 7 bases, with 13 bases between. Germline V gene data show CDR1 as PRHDT and CDR2 as FYEKMQ (reference sequence). CDR3 coding DNA: TGTGCCAGCAGCTTAGTCACTGGGAGGAATGAAGCTTTCTTT. Its translation: CASSLVTGRNEAFF. The full variable domain, completed using reference TRBV13 and TRBJ1-1, is AAGVIQSPRHLIKEKRETATLKCYPIPRHDTVYWYQQGPGQDPQFLISFYEKMQSDKGSIPDRFSAQQFSDYHSELNMSSLELGDSALYFCASSLVTGRNEAFFGQGTRLTVV.

This chain links TRBV28 with TRBJ2-1, with no clear D. The germline V gene encodes CDR1 MDHEN and CDR2 SYDVKM. The V and J ends lost 6 bases and 7 bases respectively, with 13 bases between them. The CDR3 totals 13 residues. CDR3: CASRVPKKNEQFF. CDR3 coding DNA: TGTGCCAGCAGGGTCCCAAAAAAAAATGAGCAGTTCTTC.

The table lists this clone with a count of one. V and J are TRBV6-5 and TRBJ2-4, with TRBD2 matching over 7 bases. Germline V gives CDR1 MNHEY, CDR2 SVGAGI. The CDR3 has 15 residues. V was pared by 5 bases and J by 6 bases, with 10 bases of the junction left unmatched. CDR3 DNA: TGTGCCAGCAGTCCCCTAGCGGATACCTTAAACATTCAGTACTTC. Translated: CASSPLADTLNIQYF.

The chain joins TRBV7-2 to TRBJ2-5, with 12 bases identical to TRBD1. The J call is in doubt because the DNA end fits TRBJ2-7 better. Germline CDR1 is SGHTA and CDR2 is FQGNSA. This CDR3 is built from 16 residues. The DNA for the CDR3 is TGTGCCAGCAGCCACCATCCGGGACAGGGGGCATTCGAGCAGTACTTC. It translates to CASSHHPGQGAFEQYF.

The CDR3 sequence is CASSPRTGVGDTEAFF. The CDR3 DNA is TGTGCCAGCAGTCCCCGGACAGGGGTTGGCGACACTGAAGCTTTCTTT. The chain recombines TRBV28 with TRBJ1-1; TRBD1 matches at 9 bases. V dropped 5 bases and J dropped 3; count of bases not matched to a gene: 10. Germline loops: CDR1 MDHEN, CDR2 SYDVKM. The CDR3 totals 16 residues.

The gene calls are TRBV5-1 and TRBJ1-6; tentative D call: TRBD1 (6 bases). The ends were cut back, 2 bases at V and 5 bases at J, with 8 bases in the middle. This CDR3 region has 14 residues. Germline V lookup: CDR1 SGHRS, CDR2 YFSETQ. Here the CDR3 reads CASSLQGDNSPLHF. In DNA, the CDR3 is TGCGCCAGCAGCTTACAGGGCGATAATTCACCCCTCCACTTT. Based on the CDR3 plus reference TRBV5-1 and TRBJ1-6, the full variable domain is KAGVTQTPRYLIKTRGQQVTLSCSPISGHRSVSWYQQTPGQGLQFLFEYFSETQRNKGNFPGRFSGRQFSNSRSEMNVSTLELGDSALYLCASSLQGDNSPLHFGNGTRLTVT.

The chain couples TRBV28 to TRBJ2-7; 7 bases are shared with TRBD2. V shed 3 bases and J 0 bases; nucleotides not matched to a gene: 5. CDR1 and CDR2 from the germline V gene are MDHEN and SYDVKM. This CDR3 is 15 amino acids long. The CDR3 protein is CASSFGGTSSYEQYF. CDR3 sequence (DNA): TGTGCCAGCAGTTTCGGGGGGACGAGCTCCTACGAGCAGTACTTC. The full variable domain, with the rest looked up from reference TRBV28 and TRBJ2-7, is DVKVTQSSRYLVKRTGEKVFLECVQDMDHENMFWYRQDPGLGLRLIYFSYDVKMKEKGDIPEGYSVSREKKERFSLILESASTNQTSMYLCASSFGGTSSYEQYFGPGTRLTVT.

V and J are TRBV19 and TRBJ1-1; D not resolved. This CDR3 spans 14 amino acids. The germline gives CDR1 LNHDA, CDR2 SQIVND (reference sequence). V was pared by 6 bases and J by 5 bases, with 16 bases between. CDR3 coding DNA: TGTGCCAGTAGAGTGGATGGGTCGGGGACTGAAGCTTTCTTT. Amino acid sequence: CASRVDGSGTEAFF.

The genes are TRBV15 and TRBJ2-3, with unresolved D. The CDR3 contains 13 residues. Germline CDR1 LNHNV, CDR2 YYDKDF (reference sequence). V shed 0 bases and J shed 3 bases, with 4 bases lying between them. The CDR3 loop is CATSRERTDTQYF. DNA for the CDR3: TGTGCCACCAGCAGAGAAAGGACAGATACGCAGTATTTT. Together with reference TRBV15 and TRBJ2-3, the CDR3 gives the full variable domain: DAMVIQNPRYQVTQFGKPVTLSCSQTLNHNVMYWYQQKSSQAPKLLFHYYDKDFNNEADTPDNFQSRRPNTSFCFLDIRSPGLGDTAMYLCATSRERTDTQYFGPGTRLTVL.

The chain carries TRBV6-1 and TRBJ2-7; 11 nucleotides line up with TRBD2. Looked up from germline, CDR1 is MNHNS and CDR2 is SASEGT. V shed 3 bases, J shed 4 bases, and the junction held 8 bases outside the gene matches. This CDR3 has 16 amino acids. CDR3 sequence: CASSDFSSGRVYEQYF. DNA for the CDR3: TGTGCCAGCAGTGACTTTAGTAGCGGGAGGGTTTACGAGCAGTACTTC.

CDR3 sequence reads: CASSGLGGNEQFF. As DNA, the CDR3 is TGTGCCTCTTCGGGACTGGGGGGAAATGAGCAGTTCTTC. The chain has TRBV30 and TRBJ2-1; tentatively, D is TRBD2 (6 bases). The CDR3 is made up of 13 amino acids. The germline CDR1 and CDR2 sequences are GTSNPN and SVGIG (reference sequence). The germline V and J ends were trimmed by 7 bases and 7 bases, with 17 bases remaining between them.

The chain carries TRBV7-6 and TRBJ2-5, with TRBD2 matching 8 bases. This CDR3 region has 14 residues. The ends lost 8 bases at V and 5 bases at J; junction bases unmatched: 10. The germline V gene encodes CDR1 SGHVS and CDR2 FNYEAQ. CDR3 sequence: CASSPGGPVETQYF. The CDR3 DNA is TGTGCCAGCTCACCGGGGGGGCCGGTGGAGACCCAGTACTTC.

The chain couples TRBV19 to TRBJ1-5; 7 bases are a match to TRBD1. This CDR3 region has 15 residues. The junction had 5 bases not matched to a gene; V was cut back by 2 bases and J by 4 bases. The germline V gene has CDR1 LNHDA and CDR2 SQIVND (reference sequence). CDR3 sequence (DNA): TGTGCCAGTAGTATATTGGACAGGTCAAATCAGCCCCAGCATTTT. Protein product: CASSILDRSNQPQHF.